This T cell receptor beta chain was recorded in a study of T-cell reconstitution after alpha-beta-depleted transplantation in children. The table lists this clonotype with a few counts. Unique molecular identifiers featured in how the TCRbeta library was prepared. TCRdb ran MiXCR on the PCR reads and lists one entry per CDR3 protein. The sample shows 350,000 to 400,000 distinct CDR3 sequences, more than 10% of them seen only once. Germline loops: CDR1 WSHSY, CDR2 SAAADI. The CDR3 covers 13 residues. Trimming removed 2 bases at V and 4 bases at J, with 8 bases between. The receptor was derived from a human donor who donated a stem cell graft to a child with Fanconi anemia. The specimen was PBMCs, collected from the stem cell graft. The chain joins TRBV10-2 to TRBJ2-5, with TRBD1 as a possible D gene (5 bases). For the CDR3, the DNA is TGCGCCAGCAGTGAGCAGGGCGGAGAGACCCAGTACTTC. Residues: CASSEQGGETQYF.